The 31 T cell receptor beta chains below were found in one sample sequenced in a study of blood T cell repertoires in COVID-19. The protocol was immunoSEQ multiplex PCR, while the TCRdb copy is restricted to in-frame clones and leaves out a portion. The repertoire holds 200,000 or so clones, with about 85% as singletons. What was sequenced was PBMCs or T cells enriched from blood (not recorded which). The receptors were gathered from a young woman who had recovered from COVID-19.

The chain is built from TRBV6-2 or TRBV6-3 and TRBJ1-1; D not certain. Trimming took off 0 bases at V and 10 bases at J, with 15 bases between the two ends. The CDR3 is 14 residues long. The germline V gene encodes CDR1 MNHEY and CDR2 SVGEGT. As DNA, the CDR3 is TGTGCCAGCAGTTACTCAGGGAGCTATAGGCGAGCTTTCTTT. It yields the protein CASSYSGSYRRAFF.

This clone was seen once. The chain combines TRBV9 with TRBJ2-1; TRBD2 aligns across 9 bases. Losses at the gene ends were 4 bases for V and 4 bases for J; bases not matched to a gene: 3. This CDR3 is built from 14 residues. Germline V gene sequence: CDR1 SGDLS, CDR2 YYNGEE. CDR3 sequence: CASSSGGSYNEQFF. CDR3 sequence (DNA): TGTGCCAGCAGCAGCGGGGGGTCTTACAATGAGCAGTTCTTC.

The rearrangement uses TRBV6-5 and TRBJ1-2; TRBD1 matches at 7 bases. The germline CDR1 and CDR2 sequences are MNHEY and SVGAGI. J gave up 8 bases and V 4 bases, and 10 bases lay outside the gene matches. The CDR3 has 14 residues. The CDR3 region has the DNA TGTGCCAGCAGTTTGGAGGGACAGATGATGGGCTACACCTTC. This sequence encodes CASSLEGQMMGYTF.

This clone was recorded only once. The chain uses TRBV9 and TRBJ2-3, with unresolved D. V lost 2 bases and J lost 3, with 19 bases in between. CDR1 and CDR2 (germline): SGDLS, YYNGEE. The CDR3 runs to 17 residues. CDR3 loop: CASSVGSAYGSTDTQYF. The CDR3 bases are TGTGCCAGCAGCGTCGGGTCGGCTTACGGATCGACAGATACGCAGTATTTT.

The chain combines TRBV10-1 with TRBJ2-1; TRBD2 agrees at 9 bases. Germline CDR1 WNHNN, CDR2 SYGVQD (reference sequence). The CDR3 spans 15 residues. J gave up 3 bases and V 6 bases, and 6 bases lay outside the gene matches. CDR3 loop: CASSGSGGRYNEQFF. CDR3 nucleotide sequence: TGCGCCAGCAGCGGTAGCGGGGGTCGCTACAATGAGCAGTTCTTC.

In DNA form, the CDR3 reads TGCGCCAGCAGCCAGGGGCACTCATCCAATGAGCAGTTCTTC. It yields the protein CASSQGHSSNEQFF. The V and J genes are TRBV4-3 and TRBJ2-1; a possible D gene is TRBD1 (5 bases). CDR3 length: 14 amino acids. The germline gives CDR1 LGHNA, CDR2 YSLEER. With 3 bases removed from V and 6 bases from J, the gap between germline ends came to 12 bases.

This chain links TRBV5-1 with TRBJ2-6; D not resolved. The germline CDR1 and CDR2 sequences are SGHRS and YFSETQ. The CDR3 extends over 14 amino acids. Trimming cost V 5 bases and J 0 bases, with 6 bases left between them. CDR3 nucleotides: TGCGCCAGCAGATACAGCTCTGGGGCCAACGTCCTGACTTTC. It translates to CASRYSSGANVLTF. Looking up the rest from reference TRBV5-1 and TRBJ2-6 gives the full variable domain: KAGVTQTPRYLIKTRGQQVTLSCSPISGHRSVSWYQQTPGQGLQFLFEYFSETQRNKGNFPGRFSGRQFSNSRSEMNVSTLELGDSALYLCASRYSSGANVLTFGAGSRLTVL.

DNA for the CDR3: TGTGCCAGCAGTTACTCGGCGACTAGCGGGGGGTTAGATACGCAGTATTTT. It translates to CASSYSATSGGLDTQYF. This chain connects TRBV6-2 or TRBV6-3 to TRBJ2-3; 13 nucleotides align to TRBD2. Germline lookup yields CDR1 MNHEY and CDR2 SVGEGT. The CDR3 has 17 amino acids. With V trimmed by 0 bases and J by 5 bases, 5 bases remained unmatched.

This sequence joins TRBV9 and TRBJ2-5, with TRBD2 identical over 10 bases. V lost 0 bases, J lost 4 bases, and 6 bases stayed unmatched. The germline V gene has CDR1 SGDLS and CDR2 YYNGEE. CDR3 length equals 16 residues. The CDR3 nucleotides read TGTGCCAGCAGCGTAGGGAGCGGGGGGGCCCCAGAGACCCAGTACTTC. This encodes CASSVGSGGAPETQYF.

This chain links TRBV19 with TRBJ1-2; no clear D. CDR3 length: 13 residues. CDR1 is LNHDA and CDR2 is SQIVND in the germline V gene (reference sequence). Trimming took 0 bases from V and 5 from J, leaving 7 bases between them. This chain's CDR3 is CASSIDPSYGYTF. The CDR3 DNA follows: TGTGCCAGTAGTATAGATCCCAGTTATGGCTACACCTTC.

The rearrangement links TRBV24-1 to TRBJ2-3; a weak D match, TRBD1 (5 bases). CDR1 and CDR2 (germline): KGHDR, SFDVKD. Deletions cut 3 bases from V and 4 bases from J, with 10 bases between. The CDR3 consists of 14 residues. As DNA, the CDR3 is TGTGCCACCAGTGATGTCAGGGATGCAGATACGCAGTATTTT. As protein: CATSDVRDADTQYF.

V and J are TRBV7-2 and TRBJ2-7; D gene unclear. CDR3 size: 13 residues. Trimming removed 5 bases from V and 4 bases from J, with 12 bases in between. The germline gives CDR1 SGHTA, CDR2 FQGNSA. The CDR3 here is CASSASFAYEQYF. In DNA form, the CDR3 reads TGTGCCAGCAGCGCGAGCTTTGCATACGAGCAGTACTTC.

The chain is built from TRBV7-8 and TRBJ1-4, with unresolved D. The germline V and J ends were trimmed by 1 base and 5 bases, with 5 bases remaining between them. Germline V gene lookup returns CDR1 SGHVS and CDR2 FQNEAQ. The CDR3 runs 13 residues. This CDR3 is CASSLGINEKLFF. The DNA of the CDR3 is TGTGCCAGCAGCTTAGGTATAAATGAAAAACTGTTTTTT.

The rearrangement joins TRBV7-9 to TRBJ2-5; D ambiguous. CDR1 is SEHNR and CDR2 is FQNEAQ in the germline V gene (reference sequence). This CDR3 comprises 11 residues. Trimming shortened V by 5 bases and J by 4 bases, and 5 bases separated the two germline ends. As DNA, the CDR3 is TGTGCCAGCAGCACTTCAGAGACCCAGTACTTC. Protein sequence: CASSTSETQYF. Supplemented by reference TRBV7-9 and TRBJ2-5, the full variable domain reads DTGVSQNPRHKITKRGQNVTFRCDPISEHNRLYWYRQTLGQGPEFLTYFQNEAQLEKSRLLSDRFSAERPKGSFSTLEIQRTEQGDSAMYLCASSTSETQYFGPGTRLLVL.

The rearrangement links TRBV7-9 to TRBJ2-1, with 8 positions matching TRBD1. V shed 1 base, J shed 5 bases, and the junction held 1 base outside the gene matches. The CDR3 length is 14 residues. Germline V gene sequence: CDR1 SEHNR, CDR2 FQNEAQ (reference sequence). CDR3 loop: CASSLDRGDNEQFF. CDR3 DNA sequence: TGTGCCAGCAGCTTAGACAGGGGGGACAATGAGCAGTTCTTC.

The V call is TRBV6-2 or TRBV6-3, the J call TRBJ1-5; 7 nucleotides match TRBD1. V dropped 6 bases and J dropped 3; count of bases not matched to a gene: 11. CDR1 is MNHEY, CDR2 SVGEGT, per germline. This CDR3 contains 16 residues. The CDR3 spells CASSNPSDRINQPQHF. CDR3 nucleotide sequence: TGTGCCAGCAGCAATCCCTCGGACAGGATCAATCAGCCCCAGCATTTT.

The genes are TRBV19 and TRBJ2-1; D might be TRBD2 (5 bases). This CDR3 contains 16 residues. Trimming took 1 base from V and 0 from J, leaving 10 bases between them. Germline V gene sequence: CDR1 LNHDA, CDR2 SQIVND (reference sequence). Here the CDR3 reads CASSIGPSYSYNEQFF. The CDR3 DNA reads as TGTGCCAGTAGTATAGGGCCTAGCTACTCCTACAATGAGCAGTTCTTC.

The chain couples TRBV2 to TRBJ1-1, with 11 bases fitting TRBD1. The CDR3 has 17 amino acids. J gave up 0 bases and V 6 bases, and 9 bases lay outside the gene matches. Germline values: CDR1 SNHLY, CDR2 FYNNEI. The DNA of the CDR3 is TGTGCCAGCAGCCCTAGGGACAGGGGGTTTATGAACACTGAAGCTTTCTTT. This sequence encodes CASSPRDRGFMNTEAFF.

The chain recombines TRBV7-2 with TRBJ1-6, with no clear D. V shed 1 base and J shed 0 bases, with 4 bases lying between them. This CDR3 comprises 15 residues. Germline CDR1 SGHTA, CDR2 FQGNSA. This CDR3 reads CASSLESSYNSPLHF. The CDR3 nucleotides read TGTGCCAGCAGCTTAGAGAGCTCCTATAATTCACCCCTCCACTTT.

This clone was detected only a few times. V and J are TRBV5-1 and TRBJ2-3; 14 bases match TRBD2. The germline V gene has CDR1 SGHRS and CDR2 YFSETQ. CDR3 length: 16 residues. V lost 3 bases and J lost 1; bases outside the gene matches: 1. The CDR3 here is CASSWGLAGGTDTQYF. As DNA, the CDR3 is TGCGCCAGCAGCTGGGGACTAGCGGGGGGCACAGATACGCAGTATTTT.

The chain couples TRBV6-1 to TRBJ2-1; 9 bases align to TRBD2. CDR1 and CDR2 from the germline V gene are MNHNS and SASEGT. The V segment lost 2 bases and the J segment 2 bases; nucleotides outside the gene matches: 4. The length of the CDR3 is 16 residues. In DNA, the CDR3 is TGTGCCAGCAGTGAATTTGGCGGGGGGGCCTACAATGAGCAGTTCTTC. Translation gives CASSEFGGGAYNEQFF.

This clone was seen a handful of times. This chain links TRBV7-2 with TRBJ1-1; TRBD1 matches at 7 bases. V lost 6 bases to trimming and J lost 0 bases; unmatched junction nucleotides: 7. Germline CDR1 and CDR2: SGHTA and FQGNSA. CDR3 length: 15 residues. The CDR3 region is CASRPGDRLNTEAFF. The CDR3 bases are TGTGCCAGCAGACCCGGGGACAGACTGAACACTGAAGCTTTCTTT.

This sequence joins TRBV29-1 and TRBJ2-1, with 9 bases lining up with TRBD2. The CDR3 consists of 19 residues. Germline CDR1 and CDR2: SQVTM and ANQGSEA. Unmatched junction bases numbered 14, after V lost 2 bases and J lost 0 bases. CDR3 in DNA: TGCAGCGTTGAATTTGGCGGGGGGGCGGCTCCGAGCTCCTACAATGAGCAGTTCTTC. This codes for CSVEFGGGAAPSSYNEQFF.

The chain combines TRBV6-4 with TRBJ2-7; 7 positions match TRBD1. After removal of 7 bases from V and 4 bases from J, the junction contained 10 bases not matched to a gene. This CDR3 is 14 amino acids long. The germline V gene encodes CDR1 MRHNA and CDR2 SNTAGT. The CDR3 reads CASKVTGQSYEQYF. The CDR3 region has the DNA TGTGCCAGCAAGGTGACAGGGCAGTCGTACGAGCAGTACTTC.

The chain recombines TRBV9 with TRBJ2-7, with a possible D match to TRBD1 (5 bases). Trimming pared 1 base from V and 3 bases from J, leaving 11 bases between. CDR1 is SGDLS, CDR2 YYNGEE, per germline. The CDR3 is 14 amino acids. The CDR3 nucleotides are TGTGCCAGCAGCGTAAGGGGCGAGGACTACGAGCAGTACTTC. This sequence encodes CASSVRGEDYEQYF.

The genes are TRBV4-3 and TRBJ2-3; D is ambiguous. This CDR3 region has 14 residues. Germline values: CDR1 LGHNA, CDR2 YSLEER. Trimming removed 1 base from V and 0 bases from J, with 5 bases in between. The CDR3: CASSQVSSTDTQYF. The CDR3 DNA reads TGCGCCAGCAGCCAAGTTTCAAGCACAGATACGCAGTATTTT.

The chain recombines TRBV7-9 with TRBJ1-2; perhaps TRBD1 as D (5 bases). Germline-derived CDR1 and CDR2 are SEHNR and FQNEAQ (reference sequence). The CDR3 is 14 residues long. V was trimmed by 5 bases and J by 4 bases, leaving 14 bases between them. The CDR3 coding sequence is TGTGCCAGCAGCAACCAGGGTTTTGGCTATGGCTACACCTTC. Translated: CASSNQGFGYGYTF.

As DNA, the CDR3 is TGCGCCAGCAGCCAAGACAGGGGTGGGTCACCCCTCCACTTT. This encodes CASSQDRGGSPLHF. The chain recombines TRBV4-3 with TRBJ1-6; TRBD1 might be the D (6 bases). CDR3 length: 14 residues. Germline CDR1 reads LGHNA; CDR2 reads YSLEER. The V end was cut by 0 bases, the J end by 10 bases, with 10 bases between.

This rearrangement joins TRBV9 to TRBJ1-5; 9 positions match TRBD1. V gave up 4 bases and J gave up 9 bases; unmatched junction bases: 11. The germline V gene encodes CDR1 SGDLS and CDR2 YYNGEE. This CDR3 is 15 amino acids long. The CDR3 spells CASSHQWTGVGPQHF. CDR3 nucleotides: TGTGCCAGCAGCCATCAGTGGACAGGGGTAGGGCCCCAGCATTTT.

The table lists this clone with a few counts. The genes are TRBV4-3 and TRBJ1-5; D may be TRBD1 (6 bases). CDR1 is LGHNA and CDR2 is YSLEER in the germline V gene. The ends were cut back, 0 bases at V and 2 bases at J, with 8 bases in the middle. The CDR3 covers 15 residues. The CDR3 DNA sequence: TGCGCCAGCAGCCAAGAATCAGGGGGCAATCAGCCCCAGCATTTT. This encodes CASSQESGGNQPQHF.

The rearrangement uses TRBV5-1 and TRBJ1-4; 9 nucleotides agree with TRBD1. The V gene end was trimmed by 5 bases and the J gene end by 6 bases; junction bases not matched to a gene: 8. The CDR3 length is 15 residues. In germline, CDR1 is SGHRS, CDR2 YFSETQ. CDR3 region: CASSEGDREYEKLFF. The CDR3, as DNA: TGCGCCAGCAGTGAAGGGGACAGGGAGTATGAAAAACTGTTTTTT.